This is a list of T cell receptor beta chains from one sample in a study of T cell repertoires in cytomegalovirus infection. TCRdb called the reads again in MiXCR, with one record for every CDR3 protein. Of hundreds of thousands of distinct CDR3 sequences listed, 15% to 20% are singletons. Sample: PBMCs. Source of these receptors: a human donor in good health (CMV status not recorded). Some clones in this sample may be carry-over from other donors' samples. CDR3s include the opening cysteine and the closing phenylalanine or tryptophan. A D gene is named only where the DNA matches it firmly. Clone size is given for some rows only: seen once, a few or many times, or a class if the clone is expanded.

D	V	J	size	CDR3	DNA
NA	TRBV28	TRBJ2-2	few	CASSLEGVLGTGELFF	TGTGCCAGCAGTTTGGAGGGGGTTCTAGGCACCGGGGAGCTGTTTTTT
TRBD1	TRBV20-1	TRBJ2-3	few	CSAPMLLRGTDTQYF	TGCAGTGCTCCGATGTTGCTCAGGGGGACAGATACGCAGTATTTT
NA	TRBV7-9	TRBJ2-7	few	CASSPVGSWEQYF	TGTGCCAGCAGTCCAGTGGGGTCTTGGGAGCAGTACTTC
TRBD2	TRBV12-3/TRBV12-4	TRBJ2-2	many	CASSRTSGGARELFF	TGTGCCAGCAGCCGGACTAGCGGGGGGGCTCGGGAGCTGTTTTTT
NA	TRBV5-4	TRBJ2-5	NA	CASSLGTVETQYF	TGTGCCAGCAGCTTGGGCACCGTGGAGACCCAGTACTTC
NA	TRBV7-9	TRBJ2-5	few	CASSLASSSVIGETQYF	TGTGCCAGCAGCTTAGCGTCTAGCTCGGTCATAGGGGAGACCCAGTACTTC
TRBD1	TRBV11-2	TRBJ2-7	NA	CASSLEGQTYEQYF	TGTGCCAGCAGCTTAGAGGGACAGACCTACGAGCAGTACTTC
NA	TRBV18	TRBJ2-2	NA	CASSPTGRTNTGELFF	TGTGCCAGCTCACCTACGGGGCGAACGAACACCGGGGAGCTGTTTTTT
NA	TRBV6-1	TRBJ2-7	NA	CASSERAIYEQYF	TGTGCCAGCAGTGAACGAGCGATCTACGAGCAGTACTTC
NA	TRBV11-2	TRBJ2-5	few	CASSLGAGKGETQYF	TGTGCCAGCAGCTTGGGTGCCGGGAAGGGAGAGACCCAGTACTTC
NA	TRBV6-2/TRBV6-3	TRBJ1-4	few	CASSDFGSYNEKLFF	TGTGCCAGCAGTGACTTTGGCAGTTATAATGAAAAACTGTTTTTT
NA	TRBV7-7	TRBJ2-5	many	CASSLVGGRQETQYF	TGTGCCAGCAGCTTAGTGGGGGGGCGCCAAGAGACCCAGTACTTC
NA	TRBV20-1	TRBJ2-3	once	CSARDIPESPDTQYF	TGCAGTGCTAGAGATATCCCCGAATCCCCAGATACGCAGTATTTT
NA	TRBV6-2/TRBV6-3	TRBJ2-7	many	CASRKTTGPYEQYF	TGTGCCAGCAGGAAGACAACCGGGCCTTACGAGCAGTACTTC
TRBD1	TRBV4-1	TRBJ2-4	many	CASSQALDRGRRIQYF	TGCGCCAGCAGCCAAGCCCTAGACAGGGGGCGTCGCATTCAGTACTTC
NA	TRBV29-1	TRBJ2-1	NA	CSARAAGSYNEQFF	TGCAGCGCGCGCGCGGCGGGGAGTTACAATGAGCAGTTCTTC
NA	TRBV7-9	TRBJ1-2	many	CASSIGRNYGYTF	TGTGCCAGCAGCATCGGGAGGAACTATGGCTACACCTTC
NA	TRBV11-1	TRBJ2-2	NA	CASSRGENTGELFF	TGTGCCAGCAGCAGGGGCGAGAACACCGGGGAGCTGTTTTTT
NA	TRBV7-2	TRBJ2-5	many	CASSRGVETQYF	TGTGCCAGCAGCCGAGGGGTCGAGACCCAGTACTTC
NA	TRBV7-6	TRBJ2-3	NA	CASEKLLAGTDTQYF	TGTGCCAGCGAAAAACTTCTGGCGGGCACAGATACGCAGTATTTT
TRBD1	TRBV20-1	TRBJ1-1	NA	CSARDLGQGAAEAFF	TGCAGTGCTAGAGATTTGGGACAGGGGGCTGCTGAAGCTTTCTTT
TRBD2	TRBV4-2	TRBJ2-7	NA	CASSQHSGGSYEQYF	TGTGCCAGCAGCCAGCATAGCGGGGGGAGCTACGAGCAGTACTTC
NA	TRBV15	TRBJ2-1	few	CATSRDRNEYNEQFF	TGTGCCACCAGCAGAGATCGGAACGAGTACAATGAGCAGTTCTTC
NA	TRBV20-1	TRBJ2-3	NA	CSASRRRSTDTQYF	TGCAGTGCTAGTCGGCGGCGTAGCACAGATACGCAGTATTTT
TRBD1	TRBV7-4	TRBJ2-1	NA	CASSLVDRVSNEQFF	TGTGCCAGCAGCTTAGTGGACAGGGTTTCAAATGAGCAGTTCTTC
NA	TRBV7-2	TRBJ2-7	few	CASSLRFSSDYEQYF	TGTGCCAGCAGCTTAAGGTTCTCTAGCGACTACGAGCAGTACTTC
NA	TRBV7-2	TRBJ1-4	many	CASRSNGRSNEKLFF	TGTGCCAGCAGATCTAACGGACGGTCTAATGAAAAACTGTTTTTT
TRBD1	TRBV7-2	TRBJ1-3	few	CASSLAMGQTGNTIYF	TGTGCCAGCAGCTTAGCGATGGGACAGACTGGAAACACCATATATTTT
NA	TRBV4-3	TRBJ2-7	few	CASSQDLASRYEQYF	TGCGCCAGCAGCCAAGATTTGGCTAGCAGATACGAGCAGTACTTC